This T cell receptor beta chain originates from a study of blood T cell repertoires in COVID-19. About the research overall: The analysed material was cDNA or gDNA that came from T cells, B-cell-depleted T cells, or PBMCs.

The CDR3 is 15 amino acids. Germline CDR1 reads SGHNT; CDR2 reads YYREEE (reference sequence). V lost 5 bases, J lost 9 bases, and 23 bases lay in between. This table comes from immunoSEQ multiplex PCR, and its TCRdb copy is limited to in-frame clones, with some not included. The sample lists about 18,000 clones; 87% were seen once. The sequence derives from a human donor in a cohort sampled during active COVID-19. The donor label of this sample is uncertain. Sequencing used peripheral blood. This chain connects TRBV5-4 to TRBJ2-5, with D possibly being TRBD2 (6 bases). This CDR3 reads CASSLKVGRSGSQYF. The DNA of the CDR3 is TGTGCCAGCAGTCTCAAGGTTGGGAGGTCCGGGTCCCAGTACTTC.